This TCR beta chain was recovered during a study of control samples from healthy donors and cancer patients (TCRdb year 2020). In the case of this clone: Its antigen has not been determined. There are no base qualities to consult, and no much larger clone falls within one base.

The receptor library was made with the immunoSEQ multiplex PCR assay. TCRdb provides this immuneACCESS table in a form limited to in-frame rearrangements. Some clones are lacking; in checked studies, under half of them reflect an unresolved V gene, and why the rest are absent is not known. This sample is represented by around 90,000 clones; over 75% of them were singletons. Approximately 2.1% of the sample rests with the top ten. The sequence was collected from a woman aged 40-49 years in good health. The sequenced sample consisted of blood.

The nucleotides are TGTGCCAGCAGTTCTCCCCTAGCGGGGTCCTACAATGAGCAGTTCTTC. Its protein reads: CASSSPLAGSYNEQFF. The V and J segments used are TRBV27 and TRBJ2-1; 9 bases in the junction line up with TRBD2. CDR1 and CDR2 are read off the germline V gene (reference sequence) as MNHEY and SMNVEV. Reading from cysteine to phenylalanine, the CDR3 counts 16 amino acids. The only DNA kept is the CDR3, 48 bases in frame from the first base. Compared with germline, V lacks 4 bases and J lacks 1 base; bases without a gene match: 5.